This T cell receptor (beta chain) is drawn from a study of molecular identifiers for immune sequencing clone quantification. Study as a whole: Four of five splits of RNA from roughly 18,000 or 92,000 naive CD8 cells were sequenced in replicates.

Germline assignment: CDR1 DFQATT and CDR2 SNEGSKA (reference sequence). CDR3 length equals 16 residues. It was with previously described methods and listed TCR primers that bulk TCR libraries were made. Via MiXCR, TCRdb re-called the PCR reads, giving one row per CDR3 protein. The data contain about 510,000 distinct CDR3 sequences, 25% of them singletons. This clonotype was observed a few times. Mismatch with germline at one junction end may stem from a read error. The chain recombines TRBV20-1 with TRBJ1-3; no firm D call. The clonotype originates from a human donor in good health. Some libraries in this study had Jurkat cell RNA spiked in. The material sequenced was naive CD8+ T cells from blood, with Jurkat cell RNA spiked in. The subset here: FACS-sorted CD8+CD4-CCR7+CD45RA+ naive T cells. The chain's CDR3 is CSARDADRLINHIPRF. CDR3 DNA sequence: TGCAGTGCTAGAGACGCCGACCGGTTGATTAACCATATACCCCGCTTT.